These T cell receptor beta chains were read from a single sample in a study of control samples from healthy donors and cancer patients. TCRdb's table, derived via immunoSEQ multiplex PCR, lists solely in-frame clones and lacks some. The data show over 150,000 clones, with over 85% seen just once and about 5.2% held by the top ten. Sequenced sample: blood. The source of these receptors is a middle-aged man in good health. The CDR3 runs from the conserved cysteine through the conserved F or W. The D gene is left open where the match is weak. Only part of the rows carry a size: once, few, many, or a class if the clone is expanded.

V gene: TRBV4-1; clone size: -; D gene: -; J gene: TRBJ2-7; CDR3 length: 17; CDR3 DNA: TGCGCCAGCAGCCAAGGAACGTATCCAACCGGGGCCTACGAGCAGTACTTC; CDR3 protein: CASSQGTYPTGAYEQYF
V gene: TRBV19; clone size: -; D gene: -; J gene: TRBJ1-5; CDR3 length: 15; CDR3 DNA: TGTGCCAGTAGAAGGACCTCCTACATAGATCAGCCCCAGCATTTT; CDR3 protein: CASRRTSYIDQPQHF
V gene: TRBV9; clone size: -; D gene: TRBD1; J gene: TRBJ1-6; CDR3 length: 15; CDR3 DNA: TGTGCCAGCAGCCGGGGGACAGGGAGAAAGTCACCCCTCCACTTT; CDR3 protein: CASSRGTGRKSPLHF
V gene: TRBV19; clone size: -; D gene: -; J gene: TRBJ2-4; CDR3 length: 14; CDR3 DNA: TGTGCCAGTAGTATAACCGGGACTTCAAACATTCAGTACTTC; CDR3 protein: CASSITGTSNIQYF
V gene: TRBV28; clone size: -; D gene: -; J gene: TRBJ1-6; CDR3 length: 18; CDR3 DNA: TGTGCCAGTTCTTCCCCCCGAAGGACACCAAGCGGTAATTCACCCCTCCACTTT; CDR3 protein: CASSSPRRTPSGNSPLHF
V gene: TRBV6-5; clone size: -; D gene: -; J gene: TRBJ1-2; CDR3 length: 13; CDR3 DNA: TGTGCCAGCACCAGGACGAATAACTATGGCTACACCTTC; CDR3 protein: CASTRTNNYGYTF
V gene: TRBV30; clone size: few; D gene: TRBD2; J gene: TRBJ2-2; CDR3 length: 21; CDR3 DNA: TGTGCCTGGAGTGTACGGTTCAGACTAGCGGGGGGCAACGCGAACACCGGGGAGCTGTTTTTT; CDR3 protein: CAWSVRFRLAGGNANTGELFF
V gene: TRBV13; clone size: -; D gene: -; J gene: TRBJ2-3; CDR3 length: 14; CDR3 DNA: TGTGCCAGCAGCCGCGGGACGGCCACAGATACGCAGTATTTT; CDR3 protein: CASSRGTATDTQYF
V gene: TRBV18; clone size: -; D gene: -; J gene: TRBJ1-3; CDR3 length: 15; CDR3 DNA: TGTGCCAGCTCGGAACTGGACAGCTCTGGAAACACCATATATTTT; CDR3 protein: CASSELDSSGNTIYF
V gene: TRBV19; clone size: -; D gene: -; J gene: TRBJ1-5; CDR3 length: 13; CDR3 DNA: TGTGCCACCGCTCTTTGGGCAGATCAGCCCCAGCATTTT; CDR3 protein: CATALWADQPQHF
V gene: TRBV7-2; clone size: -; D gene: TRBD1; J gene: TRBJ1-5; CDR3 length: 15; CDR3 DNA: TGTGCCAGCAGCATGGACAGGGGGCCGGGGCAGCCCCAGCATTTT; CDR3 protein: CASSMDRGPGQPQHF
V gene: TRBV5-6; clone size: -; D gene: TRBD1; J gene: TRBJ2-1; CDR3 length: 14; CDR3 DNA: TGTGCCAGCAGCTGGGGGACAGGGCAGGATGAGCAGTTCTTC; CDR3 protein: CASSWGTGQDEQFF
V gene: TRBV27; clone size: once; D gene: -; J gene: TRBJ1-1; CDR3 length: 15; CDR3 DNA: TGTGCCAGCAGTCCGGGGCCTGAGGGGAACACTGAAGCTTTCTTT; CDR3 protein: CASSPGPEGNTEAFF
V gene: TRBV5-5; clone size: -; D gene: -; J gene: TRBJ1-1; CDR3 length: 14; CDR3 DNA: TGTGCCAGCAGCCCCGGATCCATGAACACTGAAGCTTTCTTT; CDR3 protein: CASSPGSMNTEAFF
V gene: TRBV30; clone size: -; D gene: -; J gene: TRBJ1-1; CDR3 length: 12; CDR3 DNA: TGTGCCTGGAGTGTGGGGTACACTGAAGCTTTCTTT; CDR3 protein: CAWSVGYTEAFF
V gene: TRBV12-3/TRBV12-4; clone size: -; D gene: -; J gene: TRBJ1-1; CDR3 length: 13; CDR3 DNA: TGTGCCAGCAGTTTCGGGGGTCACACTGAAGCTTTCTTT; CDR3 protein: CASSFGGHTEAFF
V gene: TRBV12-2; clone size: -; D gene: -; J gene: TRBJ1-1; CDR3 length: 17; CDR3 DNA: TGTGCAAGTCGCTTACGTCCGGACAGGAAGAGGGACACTGAAGCTTTCTTT; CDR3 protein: CASRLRPDRKRDTEAFF
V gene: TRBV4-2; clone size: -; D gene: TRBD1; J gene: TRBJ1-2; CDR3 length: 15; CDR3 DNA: TGTGCCAGCCGGGAGACAGGGGTTCGGAACTATGGCTACACCTTC; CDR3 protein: CASRETGVRNYGYTF
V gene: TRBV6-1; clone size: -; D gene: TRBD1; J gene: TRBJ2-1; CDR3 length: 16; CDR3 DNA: TGTGCCAGCAGCGAACCTCCTACAGGGGCCTACAATGAGCAGTTCTTC; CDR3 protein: CASSEPPTGAYNEQFF
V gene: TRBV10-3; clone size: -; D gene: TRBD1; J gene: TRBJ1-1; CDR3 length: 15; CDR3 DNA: TGTGCCATCAGAGGCTTACAGGGGGGAAACACTGAAGCTTTCTTT; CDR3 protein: CAIRGLQGGNTEAFF
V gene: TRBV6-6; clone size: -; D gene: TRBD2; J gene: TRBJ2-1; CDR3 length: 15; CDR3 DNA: TGTGCCAGCAGTTACCTGGGCGGGGGTGCAAATGAGCAGTTCTTC; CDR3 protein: CASSYLGGGANEQFF
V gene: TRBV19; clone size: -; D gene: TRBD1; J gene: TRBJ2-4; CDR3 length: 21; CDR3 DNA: TGTGCCAGTAGTATAGATCCCCCAGGGACAGGGACGACACTAGCCAAAAACATTCAGTACTTC; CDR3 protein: CASSIDPPGTGTTLAKNIQYF
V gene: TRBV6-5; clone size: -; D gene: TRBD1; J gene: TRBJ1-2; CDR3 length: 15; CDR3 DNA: TGTGCCAGCAGTTACTCCAGGGGGGTTGGGTATGGCTACACCTTC; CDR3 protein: CASSYSRGVGYGYTF
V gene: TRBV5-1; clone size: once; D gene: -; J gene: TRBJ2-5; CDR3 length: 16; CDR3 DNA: TGCGCCAGCAGCTTGGGGGACACGATAAACCAAGAGACCCAGTACTTC; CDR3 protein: CASSLGDTINQETQYF
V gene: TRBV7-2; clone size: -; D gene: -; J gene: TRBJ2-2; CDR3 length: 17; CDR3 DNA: TGTGCCAGCAGATCTTGGGCGGGGACAGTGAACACCGGGGAGCTGTTTTTT; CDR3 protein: CASRSWAGTVNTGELFF
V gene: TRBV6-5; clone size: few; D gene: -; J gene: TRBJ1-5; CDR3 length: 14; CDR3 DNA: TGTGCCAGCTCTTCGGACGTCTTCAATCAGCCCCAGCATTTT; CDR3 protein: CASSSDVFNQPQHF
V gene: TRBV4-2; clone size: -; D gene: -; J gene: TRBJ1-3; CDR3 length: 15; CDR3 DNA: TGTGCCAGCAGCCAAGATCCGGGTTCTGGAAACACCATATATTTT; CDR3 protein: CASSQDPGSGNTIYF
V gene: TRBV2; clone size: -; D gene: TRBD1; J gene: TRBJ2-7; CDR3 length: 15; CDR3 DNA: TGTGCCAGCAGTGAATCGGCAGGGGGCTTCTACGAGCAGTACTTC; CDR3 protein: CASSESAGGFYEQYF
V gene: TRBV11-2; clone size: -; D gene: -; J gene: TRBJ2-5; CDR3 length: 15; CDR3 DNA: TGTGCCAGCAGCTTAGGGGACACCTTCCAAGAGACCCAGTACTTC; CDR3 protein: CASSLGDTFQETQYF
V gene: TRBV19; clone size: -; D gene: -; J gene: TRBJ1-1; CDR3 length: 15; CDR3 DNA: TGTGCCAGTAGTTGGGGTGACACCTCGAACACTGAAGCTTTCTTT; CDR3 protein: CASSWGDTSNTEAFF
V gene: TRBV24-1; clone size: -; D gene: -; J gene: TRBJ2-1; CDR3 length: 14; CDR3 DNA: TGTGCCACCAGTGATGCGGCAGGGCGAAGTGAGCAGTTCTTC; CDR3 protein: CATSDAAGRSEQFF
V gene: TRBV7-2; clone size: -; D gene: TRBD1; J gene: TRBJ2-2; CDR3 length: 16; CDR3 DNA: TGTGCCAGCAGCTTCACAGGGGGCATCGACACCGGGGAGCTGTTTTTT; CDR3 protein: CASSFTGGIDTGELFF
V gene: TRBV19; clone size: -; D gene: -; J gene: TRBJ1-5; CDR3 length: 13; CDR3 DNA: TGTGCCAGTAGACTAAGGAGCAATCAGCCCCAGCATTTT; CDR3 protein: CASRLRSNQPQHF
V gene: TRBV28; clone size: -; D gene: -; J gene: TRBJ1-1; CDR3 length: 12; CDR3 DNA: TGTGCCAGCAGTCCCTCAGACACTGAAGCTTTCTTT; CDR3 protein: CASSPSDTEAFF
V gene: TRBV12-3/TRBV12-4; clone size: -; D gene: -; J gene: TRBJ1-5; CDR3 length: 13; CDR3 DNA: TGTGCCAGCAGTGAGGGGGGCGGACAGCCCCAGCATTTT; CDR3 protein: CASSEGGGQPQHF
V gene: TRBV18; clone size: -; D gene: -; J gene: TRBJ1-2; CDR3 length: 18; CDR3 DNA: TGTGCCAGCTCACCACAGGGACAAGCTAATGGGTTACACTATGGCTACACCTTC; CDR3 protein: CASSPQGQANGLHYGYTF
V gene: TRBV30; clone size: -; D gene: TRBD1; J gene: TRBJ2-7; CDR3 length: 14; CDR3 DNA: TGTGCCTGGAGTGTAGGGACAGGGGTTGGGGAGCAGTACTTC; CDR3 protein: CAWSVGTGVGEQYF